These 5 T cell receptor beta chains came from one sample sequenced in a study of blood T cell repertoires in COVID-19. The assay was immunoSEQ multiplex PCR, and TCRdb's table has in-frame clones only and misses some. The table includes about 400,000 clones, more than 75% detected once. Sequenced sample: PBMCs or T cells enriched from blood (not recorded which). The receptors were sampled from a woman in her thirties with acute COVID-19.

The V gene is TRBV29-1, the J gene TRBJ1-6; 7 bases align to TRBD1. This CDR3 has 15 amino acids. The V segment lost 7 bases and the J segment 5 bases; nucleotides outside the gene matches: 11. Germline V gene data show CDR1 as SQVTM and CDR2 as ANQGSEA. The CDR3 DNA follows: TGCAGCGCCCGGACAGGAGGGGATAATAATTCACCCCTCCACTTT. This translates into CSARTGGDNNSPLHF.

CDR3 bases: TGTGCCAGCACCGTGGACAGGGGGCGCGAGCAGTACTTC. Amino acid sequence: CASTVDRGREQYF. The rearrangement uses TRBV2 and TRBJ2-7, with 11 bases fitting TRBD1. The V gene's germline CDR1 is SNHLY and CDR2 FYNNEI. The ends lost 7 bases at V and 6 bases at J; junction bases unmatched: 5. CDR3 size: 13 residues.

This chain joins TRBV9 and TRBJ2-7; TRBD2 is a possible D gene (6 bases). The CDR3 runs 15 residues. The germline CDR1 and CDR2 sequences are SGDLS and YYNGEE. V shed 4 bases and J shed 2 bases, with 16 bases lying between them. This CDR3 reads CASSPPRGGPYEQYF. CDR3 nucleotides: TGTGCCAGCAGCCCCCCCCGGGGAGGACCCTACGAGCAGTACTTC.

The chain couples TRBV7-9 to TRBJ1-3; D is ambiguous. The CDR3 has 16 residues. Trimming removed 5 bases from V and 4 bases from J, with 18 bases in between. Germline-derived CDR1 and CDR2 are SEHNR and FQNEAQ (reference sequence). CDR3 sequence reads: CASSTAPEGSGNTIYF. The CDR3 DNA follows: TGTGCCAGCAGCACGGCCCCGGAGGGCTCCGGAAACACCATATATTTT.

CDR3 sequence (DNA): TGTGCCTGGAGTGTGGGGCCAGGAAACACCATATATTTT. Protein product: CAWSVGPGNTIYF. This sequence joins TRBV30 and TRBJ1-3, with a weak D call TRBD1 (5 bases). This CDR3 is 13 amino acids long. CDR1 and CDR2 from the germline V gene are GTSNPN and SVGIG (reference sequence). Deletions cut 0 bases from V and 4 bases from J, with 7 bases between.